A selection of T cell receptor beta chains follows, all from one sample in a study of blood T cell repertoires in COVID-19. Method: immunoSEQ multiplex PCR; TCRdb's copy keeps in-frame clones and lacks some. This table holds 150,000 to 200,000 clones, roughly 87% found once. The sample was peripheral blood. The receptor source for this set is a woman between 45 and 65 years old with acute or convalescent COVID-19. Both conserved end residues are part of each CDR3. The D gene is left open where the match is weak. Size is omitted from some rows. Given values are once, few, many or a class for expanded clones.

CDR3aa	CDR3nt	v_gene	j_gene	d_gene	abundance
CASSQPGLVQETQYF	TGTGCCAGCAGCCAACCCGGACTAGTCCAAGAGACCCAGTACTTC	TRBV4-2	TRBJ2-5	TRBD2	NA
CASSLGFSGVVEQYF	TGTGCCAGCAGCTTGGGGTTTAGCGGGGTCGTCGAGCAGTACTTC	TRBV5-4	TRBJ2-7	TRBD2	NA
CASSVLGLNTEAFF	TGTGCCAGCAGCGTTTTGGGGCTCAACACTGAAGCTTTCTTT	TRBV7-2	TRBJ1-1	NA	NA
CASSQDHSGRRDTQYF	TGCGCCAGCAGCCAAGATCACAGCGGGAGGCGAGATACGCAGTATTTT	TRBV4-3	TRBJ2-3	TRBD2	NA
CASSLAGAPSILYNEQFF	TGTGCCAGCAGCTTAGCAGGGGCCCCCTCGATACTTTACAATGAGCAGTTCTTC	TRBV7-2	TRBJ2-1	NA	once
CASSSRVGRDTEAFF	TGTGCCAGCAGCAGTAGAGTCGGGAGAGACACTGAAGCTTTCTTT	TRBV21-1	TRBJ1-1	NA	NA
CASTTGMYGYTF	TGTGCCAGCACCACAGGGATGTATGGCTACACCTTC	TRBV6-5	TRBJ1-2	NA	NA
CATGGQGRKGYTF	TGTGCCACTGGAGGACAGGGGCGAAAAGGCTACACCTTC	TRBV30	TRBJ1-2	TRBD1	NA
CAWSVGAITYNEQFF	TGTGCCTGGAGTGTTGGAGCGATTACCTACAATGAGCAGTTCTTC	TRBV30	TRBJ2-1	NA	once
CASRLSGGTDTQYF	TGTGCCAGTAGACTGAGCGGGGGCACAGATACGCAGTATTTT	TRBV19	TRBJ2-3	TRBD2	NA
CASSQGPGGGETQYF	TGTGCCAGCAGCCAAGGGCCCGGGGGAGGAGAGACCCAGTACTTC	TRBV3-1/TRBV3-2	TRBJ2-5	NA	NA
CASSQDSTGQGYGYTF	TGCGCCAGCAGCCAAGATAGCACGGGACAGGGGTACGGCTACACCTTC	TRBV4-1	TRBJ1-2	TRBD1	NA
CASSASGGGFGGNQPQHF	TGTGCCAGCAGTGCCTCCGGGGGAGGGTTTGGGGGCAATCAGCCCCAGCATTTT	TRBV6-1	TRBJ1-5	NA	NA
CATSRDVGTPRQKETQYF	TGTGCCACCAGCAGAGATGTAGGGACACCACGGCAGAAAGAGACCCAGTACTTC	TRBV15	TRBJ2-5	NA	once
CASSLAQGNEQFF	TGTGCCAGCAGCTTGGCCCAGGGCAATGAGCAGTTCTTC	TRBV5-4	TRBJ2-1	NA	NA
CASSLTGTGSPYEQYF	TGCGCCAGCAGCTTGACCGGGACAGGATCTCCCTACGAGCAGTACTTC	TRBV5-1	TRBJ2-7	TRBD1	once
CASSVAGTSGSGQETQYF	TGTGCCAGCAGCGTAGCCGGGACTAGCGGGAGTGGGCAAGAGACCCAGTACTTC	TRBV9	TRBJ2-5	TRBD2	NA
CASSQKPDLFNQPQHF	TGCGCCAGCAGCCAAAAACCGGACTTATTCAATCAGCCCCAGCATTTT	TRBV4-1	TRBJ1-5	NA	few
CASRASGTNTGELFF	TGTGCCAGCAGGGCTAGCGGTACGAACACCGGGGAGCTGTTTTTT	TRBV27	TRBJ2-2	TRBD2	NA
CASSPRTRTETQYF	TGTGCCAGCAGTCCCCGGACTAGAACGGAGACCCAGTACTTC	TRBV7-2	TRBJ2-5	TRBD2	NA
CASSPEVVTEAFF	TGTGCCAGCAGTCCTGAGGTGGTAACTGAAGCTTTCTTT	TRBV6-1	TRBJ1-1	NA	NA
CASSFRLAGGRGTDTQYF	TGTGCCAGCAGCTTCCGACTAGCGGGGGGGCGGGGCACAGATACGCAGTATTTT	TRBV7-8	TRBJ2-3	TRBD2	NA
CSVDGLAGSYEQYF	TGCAGCGTTGATGGGCTAGCGGGGTCCTACGAGCAGTACTTC	TRBV29-1	TRBJ2-7	TRBD2	once
CASRGTGDQPQHF	TGTGCCAGCAGGGGGACAGGCGATCAGCCCCAGCATTTT	TRBV12-3/TRBV12-4	TRBJ1-5	TRBD1	NA
CASSPEGSGRSEQYF	TGTGCCAGCAGCCCGGAGGGGAGCGGACGGTCCGAGCAGTACTTC	TRBV7-6	TRBJ2-7	NA	NA
CASSPKGLAEETQYF	TGTGCCAGCAGCCCAAAGGGACTAGCGGAGGAGACCCAGTACTTC	TRBV7-3	TRBJ2-5	TRBD2	once
CASSLAGQGRGTNYGYTF	TGTGCCAGCAGCTTGGCCGGGCAGGGGAGGGGAACTAACTATGGCTACACCTTC	TRBV5-5	TRBJ1-2	NA	NA
CASSINEGELFF	TGTGCCAGCAGTATAAACGAGGGGGAGCTGTTTTTT	TRBV12-3/TRBV12-4	TRBJ2-2	NA	NA
CASSLGSSSGGTDTQYF	TGTGCCAGCAGCTTAGGTTCGTCTAGCGGGGGCACAGATACGCAGTATTTT	TRBV11-3	TRBJ2-3	TRBD2	NA
CATSDFPTGTAYGYTF	TGTGCCACCAGTGATTTCCCGACCGGGACAGCCTATGGCTACACCTTC	TRBV24-1	TRBJ1-2	TRBD1	NA
CASSQGDRGISTEAFF	TGTGCCAGCAGCCAAGGGGACAGGGGGATTAGCACTGAAGCTTTCTTT	TRBV14	TRBJ1-1	TRBD1	once
CAIRGTDPTYGYTF	TGTGCCATCAGGGGGACAGACCCGACCTATGGCTACACCTTC	TRBV10-3	TRBJ1-2	TRBD1	NA
CASSVAVMGTSGEQETQYF	TGTGCCAGCAGCGTAGCGGTGATGGGGACTAGCGGGGAACAAGAGACCCAGTACTTC	TRBV9	TRBJ2-5	TRBD2	NA
CATSDRRRNEQFF	TGTGCCACCAGTGATAGGCGGCGGAATGAGCAGTTCTTC	TRBV24-1	TRBJ2-1	NA	NA
CASVRGGLNEQFF	TGTGCCTCCGTACGGGGGGGCCTCAATGAGCAGTTCTTC	TRBV2	TRBJ2-1	TRBD2	NA
CASSLGLGRVITEAFF	TGTGCCAGCAGCTTAGGACTCGGGCGGGTTATCACTGAAGCTTTCTTT	TRBV11-2	TRBJ1-1	NA	NA
CASSFIAGDDETQYF	TGTGCCAGCAGTTTTATAGCGGGAGACGACGAGACCCAGTACTTC	TRBV6-2/TRBV6-3	TRBJ2-5	TRBD2	once
CASSLESQAAFF	TGCGCCAGCAGCTTGGAGTCCCAGGCGGCTTTCTTT	TRBV5-1	TRBJ1-1	NA	NA
CASGQDQPQHF	TGTGCCAGCGGCCAGGATCAGCCCCAGCATTTT	TRBV7-2	TRBJ1-5	NA	NA
CASSLGQMAGMGNQPQHF	TGTGCCAGCAGCTTGGGGCAGATGGCGGGGATGGGCAATCAGCCCCAGCATTTT	TRBV5-5	TRBJ1-5	NA	NA
CASSDPGRNEQFF	TGTGCCAGCAGCGACCCGGGAAGGAATGAGCAGTTCTTC	TRBV9	TRBJ2-1	NA	NA
CASSLRGGRGIGELFF	TGTGCCAGCAGTTTAAGAGGAGGGAGGGGGATCGGGGAGCTGTTTTTT	TRBV27	TRBJ2-2	NA	once
CASSITGQGAYQYF	TGTGCCAGTAGTATAACCGGACAGGGGGCTTACCAGTACTTC	TRBV19	TRBJ2-7	TRBD1	NA
CASSLPREGDGYTF	TGCGCCAGCAGCCTACCTCGGGAGGGGGATGGCTACACCTTC	TRBV5-1	TRBJ1-2	NA	NA
CSAGGEREKLFF	TGCAGCGCCGGAGGGGAGCGGGAAAAACTGTTTTTT	TRBV29-1	TRBJ1-4	NA	NA
CASSPGAGGPSDTQYF	TGTGCCAGCTCACCAGGCGCGGGAGGGCCATCAGATACGCAGTATTTT	TRBV18	TRBJ2-3	TRBD2	NA
CASSPRGLASYNEQFF	TGTGCCAGCAGCCCCCGGGGCCTAGCGAGCTACAATGAGCAGTTCTTC	TRBV7-8	TRBJ2-1	NA	NA
CASSLVPGRDTEAFF	TGTGCCAGCAGCTTAGTCCCGGGGAGGGACACTGAAGCTTTCTTT	TRBV13	TRBJ1-1	NA	NA
CASSLSGTEAFF	TGTGCCAGCAGTCTCTCGGGCACTGAAGCTTTCTTT	TRBV27	TRBJ1-1	NA	NA
CASSSLTQGQFF	TGTGCCAGCAGCTCACTTACTCAGGGGCAGTTCTTC	TRBV5-6	TRBJ2-1	NA	NA
CASSILSDYNEKLFF	TGTGCCAGTAGTATATTATCCGACTACAATGAAAAACTGTTTTTT	TRBV19	TRBJ1-4	NA	once
CASSPTSYNEQFF	TGTGCCAGCAGCCCGACTTCCTACAATGAGCAGTTCTTC	TRBV7-2	TRBJ2-1	NA	NA
CASSVGPGTQYF	TGTGCCAGCAGCGTAGGTCCGGGAACGCAGTATTTT	TRBV9	TRBJ2-3	NA	NA
CASSLAGPGGETQYF	TGTGCCAGCAGCTTAGCAGGTCCGGGAGGAGAGACCCAGTACTTC	TRBV7-8	TRBJ2-5	TRBD2	NA
CASSLVSGLSGRARETQYF	TGTGCCAGCAGCTTAGTCTCGGGACTTAGCGGGAGGGCCAGGGAGACCCAGTACTTC	TRBV7-2	TRBJ2-5	TRBD2	NA
CASSPGDYGYTF	TGTGCCAGCAGCCCCGGGGACTATGGCTACACCTTC	TRBV6-6	TRBJ1-2	NA	NA
CASRPGQGIYGYTF	TGTGCCAGCAGACCGGGACAGGGGATCTATGGCTACACCTTC	TRBV27	TRBJ1-2	TRBD1	NA